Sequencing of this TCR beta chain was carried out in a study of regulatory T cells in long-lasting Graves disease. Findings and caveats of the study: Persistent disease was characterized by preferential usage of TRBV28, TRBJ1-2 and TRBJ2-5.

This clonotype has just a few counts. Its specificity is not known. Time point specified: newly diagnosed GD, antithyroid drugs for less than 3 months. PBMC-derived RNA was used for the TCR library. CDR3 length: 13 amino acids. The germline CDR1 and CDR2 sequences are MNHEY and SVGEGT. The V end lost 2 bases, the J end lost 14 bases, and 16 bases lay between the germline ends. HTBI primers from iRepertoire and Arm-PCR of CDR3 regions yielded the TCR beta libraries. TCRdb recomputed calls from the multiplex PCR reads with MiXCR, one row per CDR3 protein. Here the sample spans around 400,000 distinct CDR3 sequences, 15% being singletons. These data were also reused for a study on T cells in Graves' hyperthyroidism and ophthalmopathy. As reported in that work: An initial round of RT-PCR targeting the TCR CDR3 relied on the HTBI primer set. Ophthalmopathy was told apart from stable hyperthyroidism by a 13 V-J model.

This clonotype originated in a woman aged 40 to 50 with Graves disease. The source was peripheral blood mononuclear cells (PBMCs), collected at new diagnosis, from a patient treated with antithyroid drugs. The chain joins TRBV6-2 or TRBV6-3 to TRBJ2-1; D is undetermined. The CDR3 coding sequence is TGTGCCAGCAGTTACAGTGGCGGTAGGGTGAAGTTCTTC. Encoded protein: CASSYSGGRVKFF.